The entry that follows covers one T cell receptor (beta chain) sequence. Its antigen has not been determined. No base-level quality is on record; no much larger clone is a single base apart. The ophthalmopathy patients had moderately to severely active disease, with a Clinical Activity Score of 3 or higher, a NOSPECS grade of 4 or higher, and a disease duration of less than 3 months. Anyone with other autoimmune diseases, uncontrolled infections, pregnancy or lactation was excluded from the study. Diagnosis relied on clinical symptoms, serum thyroxine, TRAb, thyroid ultrasound and orbital computed tomography. PBMCs were isolated from about 10 ml of fresh peripheral blood by Ficoll-Paque density gradient centrifugation. Trizol reagent was used to extract the total RNA, and its quality was then checked on an Agilent 2100 Bioanalyzer. According to the germline V gene, CDR1 reads MNHNS and CDR2 reads SASEGT. Cut back by 2 bases and 2 bases, the V and J ends lie 12 bases apart. The CDR3, cysteine through phenylalanine, is 15 amino acids long. Kept here is only the CDR3 DNA, which spans 45 bases and is read in frame from base 1.

For repertoire sequencing, the TCR beta CDR3 regions were amplified from RNA transcripts. The first round of RT-PCR was done with HTBI primers and the Qiagen OneStep RT-PCR kit, and was followed by a second round of multiplex PCR, then size selection and purification. The libraries underwent paired-end sequencing with 100 bp reads on an Illumina HiSeq2000. The original methods were these. Reads were processed with SOAPnuke, discarding reads with adapters, uncalled bases, mean Phred below 15, or no exact constant-primer or identifier match. COPE v1.2.5 was used to merge the high-quality paired reads. Each unique nucleotide sequence was defined as a clonotype, and clonotypes were aligned to IMGT TRB V, D and J references with MiTCR v1.1. Analysis was restricted to V-J combinations with a frequency above 0.0001, which covered 99% to 99.2% of repertoires. For each V-J combination, a TCR clonal expansion and chaos score was defined as the ratio of F50 clonal expansion to chaos observed in the TCRdist matrix. Welch's t-statistics and random forest were used to reduce the features to about 14 V-J combinations, which were then used as input to a naive Bayes classifier. Thyroid-blood repertoire similarity was quantified with the Morisita-Horn index. Through fastp at Q25 and MiXCR, TCRdb rebuilt clones from the public reads, retaining in-frame beta chains. Rows matching on CDR3 protein sequence are summarized as one entry with the most common DNA and genes. TCRdb's processing, not the authors' own work, is the source of the V and J calls. Here the sample has 300,000 to 400,000 distinct CDR3 sequences; 15% to 20% occur a single time. The top ten clones comprise roughly an eighth of the sample.

The sample belongs to a study of Graves' ophthalmopathy and Graves' hyperthyroidism (dated by TCRdb to the late 2010s). For the wider study: Peripheral blood was collected at initial diagnosis, prior to any treatment. The study used TCR beta repertoire signatures to distinguish Graves' ophthalmopathy from Graves' hyperthyroidism and to predict progression to ophthalmopathy. In total, over 130 blood samples were TCR-sequenced: approximately 42 ophthalmopathy, some 75 hyperthyroidism and 17 hyperthyroidism-to-ophthalmopathy patients. To explore V-J signatures distinguishing ophthalmopathy from hyperthyroidism, a discovery set of roughly 98 patients (43 ophthalmopathy, 57 stable hyperthyroidism) was enrolled. The independent validation cohort included about 19 hyperthyroidism patients plus 17 patients who later progressed from hyperthyroidism to ophthalmopathy. T-cell repertoires of thyroid tissue and blood were compared in about 6 hyperthyroidism patients. After sampling, hyperthyroidism patients received methimazole starting at 30 mg daily, and ophthalmopathy patients received high-dose intravenous methylprednisolone. Overall study outcomes, separate from this receptor: Most of the expanded thyroid clonotypes with a frequency above 0.001 were also detected in blood, and it was suggested that the thyroid immune response may be reflected by blood repertoires. In cross-validation, the 13-signature model distinguished ophthalmopathy from stable hyperthyroidism with 85% to 90% sensitivity and around 82% specificity, and in the test set the corresponding values were about 80% and 75%. Sample size was not predetermined statistically, and investigators were not blinded to group allocation. In validation, the model predicted ophthalmopathy progression with more than 55% sensitivity and roughly 72% specificity; approximately 12 predicted patients were CT-confirmed with GO in a median of around 6 months.

Rearrangement joined TRBV6-1 to TRBJ1-1; the D gene lacks a confident call. The sequence was collected from an adult man with Graves' ophthalmopathy. Material: peripheral blood. This receptor carries the CDR3 CASSENRYGNTEAFF. The DNA sequence is TGTGCCAGCAGTGAAAATCGGTACGGAAACACTGAAGCTTTCTTT.